These 19 T cell receptor beta chains were all obtained from the same sample, sequenced in a study of cytomegalovirus exposure and HLA in healthy donors. Data came from immunoSEQ multiplex PCR; TCRdb stores just in-frame clones and leaves some out. The sample contains fewer than 200,000 clones, around 82% of which appear only once. Sample: PBMCs. These receptor sequences come from a woman in her late teens or twenties in good health and CMV-seropositive.

This clone was seen only a few times. This rearrangement joins TRBV2 to TRBJ1-2, with D hard to call. The ends were cut back, 10 bases at V and 7 bases at J, with 19 bases in the middle. The germline gives CDR1 SNHLY, CDR2 FYNNEI. The CDR3 totals 13 residues. The chain's CDR3 is CATGGGSCCGYTF. DNA for the CDR3: TGTGCCACAGGTGGAGGATCCTGCTGTGGCTACACCTTC.

This clone appeared once. The rearrangement links TRBV4-2 to TRBJ1-1, with D possibly being TRBD1 (5 bases). V was clipped by 3 bases and J by 1 base, with 6 bases between them. The CDR3 extends over 13 amino acids. Germline-derived CDR1 and CDR2 are LGHNA and YNFKEQ. The CDR3 sequence: CASSQGGNTEAFF. In DNA, the CDR3 is TGTGCCAGCAGCCAGGGGGGGAACACTGAAGCTTTCTTT.

The chain recombines TRBV7-9 with TRBJ1-6, with a tentative D call TRBD1 (6 bases). Trimming shortened V by 4 bases and J by 7 bases, and 14 bases separated the two germline ends. This CDR3 contains 15 residues. Germline values: CDR1 SEHNR, CDR2 FQNEAQ (reference sequence). The DNA of the CDR3 is TGTGCCAGCAGCTCTAAGGGGGTGGTAAATTCACCCCTCCACTTT. It codes for CASSSKGVVNSPLHF.

This clone has a single count. This chain connects TRBV27 to TRBJ1-4; TRBD1 matches 7 bases. J gave up 12 bases and V 0 bases, and 10 bases lay outside the gene matches. From germline, CDR1 is MNHEY and CDR2 SMNVEV (reference sequence). CDR3 length: 15 residues. CDR3 bases: TGTGCCAGCAGTTTATCGTGGGACACCAGGGGGGAACTGTTTTTT. It translates to CASSLSWDTRGELFF.

V is TRBV27 and J is TRBJ2-5, with 8 nucleotides matching TRBD1. The CDR3 is 14 residues long. Unmatched junction bases numbered 7, after V lost 0 bases and J lost 10 bases. Per germline, CDR1 MNHEY and CDR2 SMNVEV (reference sequence). CDR3: CASSLSQDRDIQYF. Here the CDR3 DNA reads TGTGCCAGCAGTTTATCGCAGGACAGGGATATCCAGTACTTC.

This chain connects TRBV5-8 to TRBJ1-5, with D uncertain. V lost 4 bases to trimming and J lost 0 bases, with 11 bases between them. The germline V gene has CDR1 SGHTS and CDR2 YDEGEE. CDR3 length: 15 amino acids. In DNA, the CDR3 is TGTGCCAGCAGCGATGGGCAGTATAGCAATCAGCCCCAGCATTTT. This translates into CASSDGQYSNQPQHF.

In its sample, this clone was seen once. The chain is built from TRBV5-1 and TRBJ2-3, with TRBD1 identical over 10 bases. Per the germline V gene, CDR1 is SGHRS and CDR2 is YFSETQ. This CDR3 contains 14 residues. Trimming took 4 bases from V and 4 from J; bases not matched to a gene: 3. The CDR3 spells CASSPGQGSDTQYF. CDR3 bases: TGCGCCAGCAGCCCGGGACAGGGGTCAGATACGCAGTATTTT.

This chain uses TRBV4-2 with TRBJ1-1; D uncertain. The germline gives CDR1 LGHNA, CDR2 YNFKEQ. The CDR3 is 14 amino acids. Trimming stripped 0 bases from V and 11 bases from J, with 16 bases between. DNA for the CDR3: TGTGCCAGCAGCCAAGAGGGAGGAATTACGTGGGCTTTCTTT. Its translation is CASSQEGGITWAFF.

The chain joins TRBV5-5 to TRBJ2-3; 7 bases line up with TRBD1. Germline CDR1 reads SGHKS; CDR2 reads YYEKEE (reference sequence). The CDR3 extends over 15 amino acids. V lost 1 base to trimming and J lost 2 bases; unmatched junction nucleotides: 4. The chain's CDR3 is CASSLTGQLTDTQYF. The CDR3 DNA reads TGTGCCAGCAGCTTGACGGGACAGCTCACAGATACGCAGTATTTT.

The gene calls are TRBV7-9 and TRBJ2-7; no definite D call. The CDR3 is 13 residues long. The V gene's germline CDR1 is SEHNR and CDR2 FQNEAQ (reference sequence). The V gene lost 6 bases and the J gene lost 5 bases, with 14 bases spanning the gap. CDR3 in DNA: TGTGCCAGCAGGTTGCTAGATGGCAACGAGCAGTACTTC. This encodes CASRLLDGNEQYF.

This clone was observed a few times. The rearrangement joins TRBV6-1 to TRBJ1-5; unclear D gene. CDR1 is MNHNS and CDR2 is SASEGT in the germline V gene. This CDR3 comprises 13 residues. V lost 1 base to trimming and J lost 6 bases, with 7 bases between them. This CDR3 reads CASSEGYIQPQHF. As DNA, the CDR3 is TGTGCCAGCAGTGAAGGGTACATTCAGCCCCAGCATTTT.

The rearrangement uses TRBV6-5 and TRBJ1-5, with unresolved D. There are 14 residues in the CDR3. Trimming removed 6 bases at V and 0 bases at J, with 9 bases between. CDR1 is MNHEY, CDR2 SVGAGI, per germline. As DNA, the CDR3 is TGTGCCAGCAGGCCGCGGATTAGCAATCAGCCCCAGCATTTT. Translation: CASRPRISNQPQHF.

This clone showed up just once. The chain links TRBV7-2 to TRBJ2-3; 7 nucleotides align to TRBD1. Trimming cost V 2 bases and J 0 bases; bases outside gene matches: 2. Germline values: CDR1 SGHTA, CDR2 FQGNSA. The CDR3 length is 15 residues. The CDR3 sequence is CASSLRGQSTDTQYF. In nucleotides, the CDR3 is TGTGCCAGCAGCTTAAGGGGACAGAGCACAGATACGCAGTATTTT.

The gene calls are TRBV4-2 and TRBJ2-3; 10 bases map to TRBD2. This CDR3 contains 16 residues. V was pared by 5 bases and J by 5 bases, with 10 bases of the junction left unmatched. Germline CDR1 and CDR2: LGHNA and YNFKEQ. CDR3 nucleotides: TGTGCCAGCAGCTGGGGGGTAGCGGGGGGCTTAGATACGCAGTATTTT. Translating gives CASSWGVAGGLDTQYF.

V usage is TRBV27 and J usage is TRBJ2-2; a weak D match, TRBD1 (5 bases). From germline, CDR1 is MNHEY and CDR2 SMNVEV (reference sequence). The CDR3 runs to 12 residues. Trimming took off 8 bases at V and 3 bases at J, with 7 bases between the two ends. CDR3: CASRTHTGELFF. The CDR3 nucleotides read TGTGCCAGCCGGACACACACCGGGGAGCTGTTTTTT.

This clone turned up a few times. The rearrangement links TRBV5-1 to TRBJ1-2; the D gene is possibly TRBD1 (5 bases). The CDR3 has 16 residues. Deletions cut 0 bases from V and 7 bases from J, with 19 bases between. Germline CDR1 SGHRS, CDR2 YFSETQ. The CDR3 sequence is CASSLEGVEGEAGYTF. The CDR3, as DNA: TGCGCCAGCAGCTTGGAAGGGGTGGAAGGGGAAGCTGGCTACACCTTC.

The V call is TRBV7-2, the J call TRBJ2-6; no clear D. Per germline, CDR1 SGHTA and CDR2 FQGNSA. The CDR3 sequence is 16 residues long. Trimming removed 3 bases at V and 0 bases at J, with 9 bases between. CDR3 protein: CASSFGRPSGANVLTF. As DNA, the CDR3 is TGTGCCAGCAGCTTCGGCAGGCCCTCTGGGGCCAACGTCCTGACTTTC. Filled out from reference TRBV7-2 and TRBJ2-6, the complete variable domain reads GAGVSQSPSNKVTEKGKDVELRCDPISGHTALYWYRQSLGQGLEFLIYFQGNSAPDKSGLPSDRFSAERTGGSVSTLTIQRTQQEDSAVYLCASSFGRPSGANVLTFGAGSRLTVL.

V gene TRBV28 combines with J gene TRBJ2-5; 8 nucleotides line up with TRBD2. Germline V gene data show CDR1 as MDHEN and CDR2 as SYDVKM. Trimming removed 6 bases from V and 6 bases from J; junction bases left unmatched: 3. This CDR3 contains 12 residues. The DNA of the CDR3 is TGTGCCAGCAGGGCGGGGGGCCAGACCCAGTACTTC. It translates to CASRAGGQTQYF. The whole variable domain, remainder taken from reference TRBV28 and TRBJ2-5, is DVKVTQSSRYLVKRTGEKVFLECVQDMDHENMFWYRQDPGLGLRLIYFSYDVKMKEKGDIPEGYSVSREKKERFSLILESASTNQTSMYLCASRAGGQTQYFGPGTRLLVL.

The chain combines TRBV19 with TRBJ2-6, with 9 bases identical to TRBD1. The CDR3 loop spans 16 amino acids. Germline V lookup: CDR1 LNHDA, CDR2 SQIVND (reference sequence). V was pared by 4 bases and J by 4 bases, with 5 bases of the junction left unmatched. CDR3 DNA sequence: TGTGCCAGTAGTACCAGGACAGGGGCCGGGGCCAACGTCCTGACTTTC. It translates to CASSTRTGAGANVLTF.